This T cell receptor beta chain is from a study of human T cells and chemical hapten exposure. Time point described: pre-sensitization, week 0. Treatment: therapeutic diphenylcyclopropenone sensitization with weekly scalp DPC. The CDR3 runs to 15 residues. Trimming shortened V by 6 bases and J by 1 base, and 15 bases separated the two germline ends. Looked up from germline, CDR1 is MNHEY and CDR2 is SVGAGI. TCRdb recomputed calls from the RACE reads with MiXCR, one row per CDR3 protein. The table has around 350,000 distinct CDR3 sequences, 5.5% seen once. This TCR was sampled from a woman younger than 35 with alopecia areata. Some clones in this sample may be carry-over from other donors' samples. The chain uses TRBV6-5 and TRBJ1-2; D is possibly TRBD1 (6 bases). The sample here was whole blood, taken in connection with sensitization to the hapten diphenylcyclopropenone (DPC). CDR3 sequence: CASRAFRGLNYGYTF. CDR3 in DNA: TGTGCCAGCAGGGCCTTCAGGGGACTTAACTATGGCTACACCTTC.